This entry concerns a single T cell receptor beta chain. This sample was included in a study of blood T cell repertoires in COVID-19. About the research overall: COVID-19 samples, acute and convalescent, were from the United States, Italy and Spain. In each case, the material was cDNA or gDNA derived from T cells, B-cell-depleted T cells, or PBMCs.

Source study methods: Amplified reference gene primers provided the basis for estimating nucleated cell counts. This table comes from immunoSEQ multiplex PCR, and its TCRdb copy is limited to in-frame clones, with some not included. V and J calls and clone size are given by that table; D and trimming were obtained from the DNA. In the table there are roughly 79,000 clones, roughly 86% of which are singletons. The germline gives CDR1 SGHAT, CDR2 FQDESV (reference sequence). V lost 2 bases and J 8 bases, leaving 10 bases between the germline ends. This CDR3 is built from 14 residues. This chain links TRBV11-1 with TRBJ1-6, with D unclear. What was sequenced was peripheral blood. This clonotype originated in a woman aged 50 to 60 with acute or convalescent COVID-19. CDR3 protein: CASSLNGGHSPLHF. CDR3 sequence (DNA): TGTGCCAGCAGCTTAAACGGAGGACATTCACCCCTCCACTTT.